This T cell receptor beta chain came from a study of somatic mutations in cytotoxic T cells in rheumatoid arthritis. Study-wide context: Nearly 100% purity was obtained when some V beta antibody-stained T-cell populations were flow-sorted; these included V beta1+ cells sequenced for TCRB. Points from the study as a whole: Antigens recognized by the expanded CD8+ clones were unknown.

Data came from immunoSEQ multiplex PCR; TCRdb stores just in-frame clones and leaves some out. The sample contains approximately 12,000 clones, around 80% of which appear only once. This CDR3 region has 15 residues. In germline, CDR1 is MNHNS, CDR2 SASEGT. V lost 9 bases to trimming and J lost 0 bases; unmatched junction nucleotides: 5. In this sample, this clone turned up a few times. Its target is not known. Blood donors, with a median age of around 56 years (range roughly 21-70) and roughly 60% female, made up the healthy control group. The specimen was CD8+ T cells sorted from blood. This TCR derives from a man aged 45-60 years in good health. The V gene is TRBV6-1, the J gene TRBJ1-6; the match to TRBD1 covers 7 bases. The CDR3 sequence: CASRGHHSYNSPLHF. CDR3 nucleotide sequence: TGTGCCAGTAGGGGGCACCACTCCTATAATTCACCCCTCCACTTT.